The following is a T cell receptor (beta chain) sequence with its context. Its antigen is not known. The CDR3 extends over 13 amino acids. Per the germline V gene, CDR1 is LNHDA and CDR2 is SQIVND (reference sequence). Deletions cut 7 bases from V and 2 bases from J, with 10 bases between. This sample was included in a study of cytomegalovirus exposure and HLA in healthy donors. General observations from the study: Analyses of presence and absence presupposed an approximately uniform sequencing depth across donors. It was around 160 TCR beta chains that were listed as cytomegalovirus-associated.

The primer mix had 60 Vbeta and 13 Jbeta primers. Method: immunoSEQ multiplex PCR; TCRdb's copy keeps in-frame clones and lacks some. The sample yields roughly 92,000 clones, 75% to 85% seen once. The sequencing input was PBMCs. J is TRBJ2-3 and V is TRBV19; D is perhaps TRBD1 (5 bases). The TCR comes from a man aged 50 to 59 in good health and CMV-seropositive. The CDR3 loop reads CASKTTDTDTQYF. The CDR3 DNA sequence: TGTGCCAGTAAAACGACAGACACAGATACGCAGTATTTT.